This TCR beta chain is drawn from a study of blood T cell repertoires in COVID-19. Study-wide background: There were acute and convalescent COVID-19 samples, and they came from the United States, Italy and Spain. Sources were T cells, B-cell-depleted T cells, or PBMCs; the material itself was cDNA or gDNA.

Measured with immunoSEQ multiplex PCR; TCRdb has only the in-frame clones, and not every one. The sample yields some 70,000 clones, around 87% seen once. The CDR3 contains 14 residues. Germline V CDR1 and CDR2: SGHTA, FQGNSA. The ends were cut back, 2 bases at V and 4 bases at J, with 11 bases in the middle. This sequence originates from a man between 45 and 60 years old with active COVID-19. The sequenced sample consisted of peripheral blood. The chain is built from TRBV7-2 and TRBJ2-5; possibly TRBD1 for D (6 bases). CDR3 sequence: CASSLTGHLETQYF. CDR3 nucleotide sequence: TGTGCCAGCAGCTTAACGGGACACCTAGAGACCCAGTACTTC. The full variable domain, completed using reference TRBV7-2 and TRBJ2-5, is GAGVSQSPSNKVTEKGKDVELRCDPISGHTALYWYRQSLGQGLEFLIYFQGNSAPDKSGLPSDRFSAERTGGSVSTLTIQRTQQEDSAVYLCASSLTGHLETQYFGPGTRLLVL.